This T cell receptor beta chain was found in a study of early T cells in non-severe SARS-CoV-2 infection. Study-wide background: Chains were not paired, and sequencing was done on bulk RNA from unsorted whole blood. Study-level results: Matching results from VDJdb favored anti-spike CD8 responses, leaving private and CD4 specificities undetected.

CDR3 length: 14 amino acids. Germline values: CDR1 DFQATT, CDR2 SNEGSKA (reference sequence). Trimming stripped 6 bases from V and 2 bases from J, with 14 bases between. Details on this clonotype: Antigen specificity is unknown.

Unique molecular identifiers (one per individual cDNA molecule) were attached. One entry per CDR3 protein, called by TCRdb with MiXCR from the 5' RACE reads. Of approximately 70,000 distinct CDR3 sequences listed, approximately 12% were seen once; the top ten hold approximately 4.9%. V and J are TRBV20-1 and TRBJ1-5; TRBD1 is a possible D gene (5 bases). The source of this sequence is an adult who was a healthcare worker with PCR-confirmed SARS-CoV-2 infection or an uninfected control (not recorded which). The sequenced sample consisted of whole blood. CDR3 nucleotide sequence: TGCAGTGCCCGCGGAGGGACGGGCAATCAGCCCCAGCATTTT. Protein: CSARGGTGNQPQHF.